The T cell receptor (beta chain) under discussion was sequenced for a study of cytomegalovirus exposure and HLA in healthy donors. General study points: Overall, around 160 TCR beta chains were annotated as cytomegalovirus-associated.

TCRdb's copy holds only in-frame clones and misses some; the assay was immunoSEQ multiplex PCR. The sample lists 78,000 or so clones; approximately 95% were seen once. The CDR3 contains 17 residues. V dropped 4 bases and J dropped 0 bases, with 15 bases sitting between them. The germline gives CDR1 LGHNA, CDR2 YNFKEQ. About this clone: As yet, its antigen is unknown.

This receptor was identified in a man in his late teens or twenties in good health and CMV-seropositive. Sequencing used PBMCs. The V and J genes are TRBV4-2 and TRBJ1-4; D call uncertain. The chain's CDR3 is CASSREIHSSTNEKLFF. The CDR3 nucleotides read TGTGCCAGCAGCCGAGAGATCCACTCCTCAACTAATGAAAAACTGTTTTTT.